The present T cell receptor beta chain was sequenced within a study of CD8 T cells in ankylosing spondylitis. The table lists this clonotype with many counts. Its specificity is not known. Findings of the study overall: Reportedly, matched ankylosing spondylitis synovial fluid was significantly enriched for disease-linked clones. Characteristic, it appeared, of ankylosing spondylitis blood was a TCR beta motif of eight highly homologous variants. Disease-associated clonotypes exhibited CD8+ identity and were relatively infrequent in peripheral blood.

TCRdb recomputed calls from the 5' RACE reads with MiXCR, one row per CDR3 protein. Among about 130,000 distinct CDR3 sequences listed, roughly 9% were seen once. Input material: blood, either unsorted or a sorted T cell fraction (not recorded which). The receptor was isolated from a male donor with ankylosing spondylitis or in good health (not recorded which).

The CDR3 DNA reads as TGTGCCAGCAGCATCGGACAGTCACCGTACGAGCAGTACTTC. Translating gives CASSIGQSPYEQYF. The genes are TRBV7-2 and TRBJ2-7; tentative D call: TRBD1 (6 bases). Per germline, CDR1 SGHTA and CDR2 FQGNSA. The CDR3 contains 14 residues. Between the trimmed V and J ends, which lost 5 bases and 4 bases, there was a span of 15 bases. Full variable domain (rest looked up from reference TRBV7-2 and TRBJ2-7): GAGVSQSPSNKVTEKGKDVELRCDPISGHTALYWYRQSLGQGLEFLIYFQGNSAPDKSGLPSDRFSAERTGGSVSTLTIQRTQQEDSAVYLCASSIGQSPYEQYFGPGTRLTVT.